The next 29 T cell receptor beta chains were all read from a single sample in a study of OX40 agonist ivuxolimab in advanced cancers. Profiling relied on immunoSEQ multiplex PCR, and the TCRdb table lists in-frame clones only, not all of them. The table has 90,000 to 100,000 clones, approximately 86% seen once. The source material was CD4+ or CD8+ T cells sorted from blood, sampled in a trial of the OX40 agonist ivuxolimab. The receptors were sampled from an adult with an advanced solid tumor such as melanoma, head and neck, liver or kidney cancer.

The CDR3 nucleotides are TGTGCCAGCAGCCCCCACCCGGGACTGGGCACAGATACGCAGTATTTT. Translated: CASSPHPGLGTDTQYF. This chain joins TRBV11-3 and TRBJ2-3; D might be TRBD2 (6 bases). V gave up 5 bases and J gave up 1 base, with 16 bases separating them. The CDR3 is made up of 16 amino acids. Germline CDR1 SGHNT, CDR2 YENEEA.

The chain links TRBV11-2 to TRBJ1-2; no reliable D call. V dropped 1 base and J dropped 4 bases, with 4 bases sitting between them. This CDR3 spans 12 amino acids. Germline V lookup: CDR1 SGHAT, CDR2 FQNNGV. The CDR3 region has the DNA TGTGCCAGCAGCTTAGTCAGCTATGGCTACACCTTC. Translation: CASSLVSYGYTF.

This chain joins TRBV19 and TRBJ1-6; 7 bases map to TRBD1. Looked up from germline, CDR1 is LNHDA and CDR2 is SQIVND (reference sequence). CDR3 length equals 15 residues. V was clipped by 5 bases and J by 6 bases; unmatched bases: 7. In DNA, the CDR3 is TGTGCCAGTAGTCCTGAGGGGGCTTCTAATTCACCCCTCCACTTT. It is translated as CASSPEGASNSPLHF. The entire variable domain, with the rest obtained from reference TRBV19 and TRBJ1-6, is as follows: DGGITQSPKYLFRKEGQNVTLSCEQNLNHDAMYWYRQDPGQGLRLIYYSQIVNDFQKGDIAEGYSVSREKKESFPLTVTSAQKNPTAFYLCASSPEGASNSPLHFGNGTRLTVT.

This clone was observed a single time. This rearrangement joins TRBV9 to TRBJ2-2; D is possibly TRBD2 (8 bases). This CDR3 contains 18 residues. Trimming took 4 bases from V and 2 from J, leaving 21 bases between them. Germline CDR1 reads SGDLS; CDR2 reads YYNGEE. This chain's CDR3 is CASSPHTGVAGNTGELFF. CDR3 DNA sequence: TGTGCCAGCAGCCCACATACAGGGGTAGCGGGAAACACCGGGGAGCTGTTTTTT.

CDR3 sequence reads: CASSLAGASSYNEQFF. The DNA of the CDR3 is TGTGCCAGCAGCTTAGCAGGAGCTAGCTCCTACAATGAGCAGTTCTTC. The V gene is TRBV11-1, the J gene TRBJ2-1; no clear D gene. The CDR3 spans 16 residues. Deletions cut 0 bases from V and 0 bases from J, with 9 bases between. Germline V gene data show CDR1 as SGHAT and CDR2 as FQDESV (reference sequence).

This chain joins TRBV2 and TRBJ1-1; no definite D call. In germline, CDR1 is SNHLY, CDR2 FYNNEI. Trimming cost V 2 bases and J 1 base, with 8 bases left between them. The CDR3 is made up of 14 amino acids. The CDR3 is CASSELAQNTEAFF. DNA for the CDR3: TGTGCCAGCAGTGAATTGGCCCAGAACACTGAAGCTTTCTTT.

The J gene is TRBJ1-5, the V gene TRBV30; D unclear. This CDR3 has 13 amino acids. V shed 3 bases and J shed 6 bases, with 12 bases lying between them. Germline CDR1 reads GTSNPN; CDR2 reads SVGIG (reference sequence). The chain's CDR3 is CAWSASAAQPQHF. Here the CDR3 DNA reads TGTGCCTGGAGCGCGTCAGCAGCTCAGCCCCAGCATTTT.

The V gene is TRBV5-5, the J gene TRBJ2-3; 9 positions match TRBD1. After removal of 9 bases from V and 0 bases from J, the junction contained 8 bases not matched to a gene. This CDR3 is 15 amino acids long. CDR1 SGHKS and CDR2 YYEKEE come from the germline V gene (reference sequence). CDR3 sequence: CATKGTGSSTDTQYF. The CDR3 nucleotides read TGTGCCACAAAGGGGACAGGGAGTAGCACAGATACGCAGTATTTT.

The chain is built from TRBV7-9 and TRBJ2-1, with 14 bases that match TRBD2. The CDR3 contains 16 residues. The J segment lost 9 bases and the V segment lost 2 bases, leaving 6 bases of the junction unmatched. Germline CDR1 is SEHNR and CDR2 is FQNEAQ (reference sequence). For the CDR3, the DNA is TGTGCCAGCAGCTTACCGGGACTAGCGGGAGTTCGTGAGCAGTTCTTC. Translated, it gives CASSLPGLAGVREQFF.

V gene TRBV4-3 combines with J gene TRBJ2-1; possible D gene TRBD2, 5 bases. The CDR3 is 15 amino acids. The germline CDR1 and CDR2 sequences are LGHNA and YSLEER. Trimming took off 2 bases at V and 0 bases at J, with 8 bases between the two ends. CDR3 coding DNA: TGCGCCAGCAGCCAAAGTGGGAGCTCCTACAATGAGCAGTTCTTC. This codes for CASSQSGSSYNEQFF.

V is TRBV4-1 and J is TRBJ2-5; D remains unclear. Germline V gene data show CDR1 as MGHRA and CDR2 as YSYEKL. V dropped 4 bases and J dropped 9 bases, with 15 bases sitting between them. The CDR3 extends over 13 amino acids. CDR3 residues: CASSPLRYGAQYF. CDR3 bases: TGCGCCAGCAGCCCCCTTCGGTATGGGGCCCAGTACTTC.

The chain has TRBV19 and TRBJ1-1; D is undetermined. Germline V gene lookup returns CDR1 LNHDA and CDR2 SQIVND (reference sequence). The ends were cut back, 6 bases at V and 1 base at J, with 9 bases in the middle. The CDR3 loop spans 13 amino acids. The CDR3 coding sequence is TGTGCCAGTAGCATGCTACCGAACACTGAAGCTTTCTTT. It yields the protein CASSMLPNTEAFF.

This chain links TRBV6-1 with TRBJ1-2; 8 nucleotides line up with TRBD1. The junction had 5 bases not matched to a gene; V was cut back by 0 bases and J by 2 bases. Germline V lookup: CDR1 MNHNS, CDR2 SASEGT. The CDR3 extends over 16 amino acids. The CDR3 is CASSEATDRANYGYTF. The CDR3 nucleotides read TGTGCCAGCAGTGAAGCAACGGACAGGGCCAACTATGGCTACACCTTC.

The CDR3 is CASSEAPSGGGTDTQYF. For the CDR3, the DNA is TGTGCCAGCAGCGAGGCTCCTAGCGGAGGGGGAACAGATACGCAGTATTTT. The chain links TRBV7-2 to TRBJ2-3; maybe TRBD2 (7 bases). There are 17 residues in the CDR3. Between the trimmed V and J ends, which lost 5 bases and 3 bases, there was a span of 21 bases. The germline gives CDR1 SGHTA, CDR2 FQGNSA.

The CDR3 DNA sequence: TGCGCCATCCACGACGGAAATCAGCCCCAGCATTTT. This gives the protein CAIHDGNQPQHF. V usage is TRBV5-1 and J usage is TRBJ1-5; D not certain. Trimming cost V 9 bases and J 4 bases, with 11 bases left between them. In germline, CDR1 is SGHRS, CDR2 YFSETQ. The CDR3 is 12 residues long.

The chain joins TRBV29-1 to TRBJ1-1; TRBD1 matches at 8 bases. The CDR3 runs to 16 residues. Germline V gene lookup returns CDR1 SQVTM and CDR2 ANQGSEA. V gave up 4 bases and J gave up 1 base; unmatched junction bases: 11. CDR3 sequence reads: CSVGGDRGPRNTEAFF. CDR3 nucleotides: TGCAGCGTTGGGGGTGACAGGGGACCTAGGAACACTGAAGCTTTCTTT.

The chain uses TRBV7-8 and TRBJ2-1, with D perhaps matching TRBD2 (7 bases). Germline V CDR1 and CDR2: SGHVS, FQNEAQ. This CDR3 is 17 amino acids long. Trimming shortened V by 5 bases and J by 3 bases, and 20 bases separated the two germline ends. The CDR3 bases are TGTGCCAGCAGCGTTCGGGGGGCGGGAGCCGTCTACAATGAGCAGTTCTTC. This encodes CASSVRGAGAVYNEQFF.

The chain joins TRBV6-1 to TRBJ2-7; D gene uncertain. Deletions cut 7 bases from V and 2 bases from J, with 3 bases between. The CDR3 is made up of 10 amino acids. Looked up from germline, CDR1 is MNHNS and CDR2 is SASEGT. The CDR3 DNA follows: TGTGCCAGCAATACCTACGAGCAGTACTTC. Translation: CASNTYEQYF.

The chain uses TRBV6-6 and TRBJ1-4; 10 bases match TRBD1. Germline CDR1 is MNHNY and CDR2 is SVGAGI (reference sequence). The CDR3 runs to 13 residues. Losses at the gene ends were 8 bases for V and 4 bases for J; bases not matched to a gene: 1. The CDR3 sequence is CASGDRGNEKLFF. In nucleotides, the CDR3 is TGTGCCAGCGGGGACAGGGGTAATGAAAAACTGTTTTTT.

The rearrangement joins TRBV5-1 to TRBJ2-5; a weak D match, TRBD1 (7 bases). The CDR3 spans 15 residues. V was cut by 3 bases and J by 4 bases, with 16 bases left in between. Germline V gene data show CDR1 as SGHRS and CDR2 as YFSETQ. CDR3 residues: CASSSTGTGGETQYF. Here the CDR3 DNA reads TGCGCCAGCAGCTCGACAGGGACCGGGGGAGAGACCCAGTACTTC.

This rearrangement joins TRBV2 to TRBJ1-1; D is perhaps TRBD1 (5 bases). The CDR3 sequence is 13 residues long. CDR1 and CDR2 from the germline V gene are SNHLY and FYNNEI. V lost 4 bases, J lost 1 base, and 7 bases lay in between. DNA for the CDR3: TGTGCCAGCAGTGTCCAGGGGAACACTGAAGCTTTCTTT. Its translation: CASSVQGNTEAFF.

In this sample, this clone turned up a few times. CDR3 nucleotide sequence: TGTGCCAGCAGTTTAGGACCGTATGGCTACACCTTC. Its protein is CASSLGPYGYTF. The rearrangement uses TRBV28 and TRBJ1-2; no firm D call. Trimming took off 2 bases at V and 5 bases at J, with 6 bases between the two ends. The CDR3 runs 12 residues. Germline V gene sequence: CDR1 MDHEN, CDR2 SYDVKM.

DNA for the CDR3: TGTGCCAGCGGCCCCGGGACAGGGGGGTTTGAAGCTTTCTTT. Protein: CASGPGTGGFEAFF. This chain uses TRBV25-1 with TRBJ1-1; 11 bases are a match to TRBD1. V gave up 8 bases and J gave up 7 bases; unmatched junction bases: 9. Germline V gives CDR1 MGHDK, CDR2 SYGVNS. The CDR3 consists of 14 residues. The full variable domain, its missing parts supplied by reference TRBV25-1 and TRBJ1-1, is EADIYQTPRYLVIGTGKKITLECSQTMGHDKMYWYQQDPGMELHLIHYSYGVNSTEKGDLSSESTVSRIRTEHFPLTLESARPSHTSQYLCASGPGTGGFEAFFGQGTRLTVV.

The V call is TRBV19, the J call TRBJ1-4, with 7 bases fitting TRBD1. With V trimmed by 9 bases and J by 4 bases, 5 bases remained unmatched. The CDR3 covers 13 residues. Germline V gives CDR1 LNHDA, CDR2 SQIVND (reference sequence). DNA of the CDR3: TGTGCCAGCGCGGACAGGATTAATGAAAAACTGTTTTTT. Its translation is CASADRINEKLFF.

The rearrangement joins TRBV5-1 to TRBJ2-3, with 10 bases lining up with TRBD2. After removal of 2 bases from V and 6 bases from J, the junction contained 6 bases not matched to a gene. Germline CDR1 is SGHRS and CDR2 is YFSETQ. CDR3 length: 15 residues. As DNA, the CDR3 is TGCGCCAGCAGCTTAAGCGGGAGGGGGAGTGATACGCAGTATTTT. This codes for CASSLSGRGSDTQYF.

This clone was observed a handful of times. V is TRBV10-3 and J is TRBJ1-1, with TRBD1 identical over 8 bases. Germline V CDR1 and CDR2: ENHRY, SYGVKD. CDR3 length: 14 residues. J was trimmed by 1 base and V by 6 bases; bases with no gene match: 4. CDR3 sequence: CAISPQGGNTEAFF. Written as DNA, the CDR3 is TGTGCCATCAGCCCACAGGGGGGGAACACTGAAGCTTTCTTT.

This chain uses TRBV5-3 with TRBJ2-3; no firm D call. TRBV5-3 is sorted into the ORF group, with uncertain function. The V gene lost 9 bases and the J gene lost 2 bases, with 16 bases spanning the gap. CDR3 length: 14 residues. CDR3 region: CAKLLGQFTDTQYF. The CDR3 nucleotides are TGTGCCAAACTATTAGGGCAATTCACAGATACGCAGTATTTT.

This rearrangement joins TRBV19 to TRBJ2-1; 7 bases agree with TRBD2. CDR3 length: 14 amino acids. V trimming: 4 bases; J trimming: 9 bases; junction bases outside the gene matches: 9. The V gene's germline CDR1 is LNHDA and CDR2 SQIVND (reference sequence). The CDR3 nucleotides are TGTGCCAGTAGTAGCGGGAGAGACTTAAGTGAGCAGTTCTTC. Amino acids: CASSSGRDLSEQFF.

The CDR3 DNA reads TGTGCCAGCTCAGTGACGGGCGGTATGGGCTACACCTTC. Translated, it gives CASSVTGGMGYTF. The V gene is TRBV18, the J gene TRBJ1-2, with D unresolved. The CDR3 loop spans 13 amino acids. The V gene lost 5 bases and the J gene lost 8 bases, with 15 bases spanning the gap. Germline CDR1 KGHSH, CDR2 LQKENI.